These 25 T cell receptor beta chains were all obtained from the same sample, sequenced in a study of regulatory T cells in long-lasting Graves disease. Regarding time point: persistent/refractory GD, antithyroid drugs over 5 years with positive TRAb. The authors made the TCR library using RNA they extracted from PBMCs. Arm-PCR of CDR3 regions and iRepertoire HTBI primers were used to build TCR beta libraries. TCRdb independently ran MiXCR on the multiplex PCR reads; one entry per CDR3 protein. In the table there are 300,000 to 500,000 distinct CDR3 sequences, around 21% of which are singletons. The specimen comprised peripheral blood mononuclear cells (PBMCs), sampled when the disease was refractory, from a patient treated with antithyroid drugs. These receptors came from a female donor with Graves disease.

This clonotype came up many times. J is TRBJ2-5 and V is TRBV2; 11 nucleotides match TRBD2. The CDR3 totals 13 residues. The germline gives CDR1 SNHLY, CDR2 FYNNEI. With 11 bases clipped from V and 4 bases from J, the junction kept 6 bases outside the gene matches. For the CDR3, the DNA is TGTGCCGGCATGGGGACTAGCGGAGAGACCCAGTACTTC. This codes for CAGMGTSGETQYF.

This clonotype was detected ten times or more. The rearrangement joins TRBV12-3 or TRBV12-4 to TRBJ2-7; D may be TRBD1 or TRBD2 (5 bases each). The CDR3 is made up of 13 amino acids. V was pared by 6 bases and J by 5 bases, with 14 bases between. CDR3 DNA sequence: TGTGCCAGCAGCCGGGACGGACGCAACGAGCAGTACTTC. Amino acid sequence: CASSRDGRNEQYF.

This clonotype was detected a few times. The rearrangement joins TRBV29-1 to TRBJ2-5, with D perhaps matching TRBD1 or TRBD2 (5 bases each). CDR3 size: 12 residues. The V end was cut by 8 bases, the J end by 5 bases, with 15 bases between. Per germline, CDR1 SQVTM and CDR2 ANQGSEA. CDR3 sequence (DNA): TGCAGCTCCTCTAGAGGGACGGAGACCCAGTACTTC. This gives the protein CSSSRGTETQYF.

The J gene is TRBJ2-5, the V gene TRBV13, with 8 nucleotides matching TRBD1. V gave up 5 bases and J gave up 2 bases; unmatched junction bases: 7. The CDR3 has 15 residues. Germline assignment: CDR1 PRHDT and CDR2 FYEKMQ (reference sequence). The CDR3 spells CASSDIQGDQETQYF. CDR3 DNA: TGTGCCAGCAGCGACATACAGGGGGATCAAGAGACCCAGTACTTC.

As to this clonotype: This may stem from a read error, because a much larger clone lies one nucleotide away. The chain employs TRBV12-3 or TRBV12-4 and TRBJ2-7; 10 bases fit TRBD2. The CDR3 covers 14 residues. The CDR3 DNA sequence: TGTGCCGGCAGGCCCGGGACTAGCGTTAGCGAGCAGTACTTC. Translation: CAGRPGTSVSEQYF.

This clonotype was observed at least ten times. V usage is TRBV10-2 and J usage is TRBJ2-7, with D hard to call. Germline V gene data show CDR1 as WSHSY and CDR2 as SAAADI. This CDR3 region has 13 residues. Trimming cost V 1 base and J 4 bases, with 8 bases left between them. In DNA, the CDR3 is TGCGCCAGCAGTGAGTGGCAAGTGTACGAGCAGTACTTC. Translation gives CASSEWQVYEQYF.

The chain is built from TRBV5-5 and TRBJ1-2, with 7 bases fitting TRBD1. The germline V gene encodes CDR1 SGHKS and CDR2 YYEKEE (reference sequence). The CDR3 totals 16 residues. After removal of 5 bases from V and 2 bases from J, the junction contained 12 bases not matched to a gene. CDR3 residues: CASRPQTGLNNYGYTF. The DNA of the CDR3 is TGTGCCAGCAGACCTCAGACAGGGCTAAACAACTATGGCTACACCTTC.

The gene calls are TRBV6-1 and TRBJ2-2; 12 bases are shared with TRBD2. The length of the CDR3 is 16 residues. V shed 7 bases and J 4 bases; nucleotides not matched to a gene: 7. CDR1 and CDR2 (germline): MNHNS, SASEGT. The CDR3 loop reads CASKRELAGGTGELFF. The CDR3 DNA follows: TGTGCCAGCAAGAGAGAACTAGCGGGAGGCACCGGGGAGCTGTTTTTT.

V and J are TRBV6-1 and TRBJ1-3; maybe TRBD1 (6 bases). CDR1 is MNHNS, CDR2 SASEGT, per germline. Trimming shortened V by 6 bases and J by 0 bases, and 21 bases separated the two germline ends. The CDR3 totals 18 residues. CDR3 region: CASSTPGGRADSGNTIYF. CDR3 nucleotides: TGTGCCAGCAGCACTCCCGGGGGCAGGGCGGACTCTGGAAACACCATATATTTT.

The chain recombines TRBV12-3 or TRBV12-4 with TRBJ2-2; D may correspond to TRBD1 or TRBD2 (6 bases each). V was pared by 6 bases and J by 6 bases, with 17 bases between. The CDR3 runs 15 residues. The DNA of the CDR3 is TGTGCCAGCAGAATCCAGGGGACTGGTCCCGGGGAGCTGTTTTTT. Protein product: CASRIQGTGPGELFF.

CDR3 region: CSPTKKGEADEQYF. The CDR3 DNA reads as TGCAGCCCGACCAAAAAGGGGGAGGCGGACGAGCAGTACTTC. The chain joins TRBV29-1 to TRBJ2-7, with D perhaps given as TRBD1 or TRBD2 (6 bases each). Germline CDR1 is SQVTM and CDR2 is ANQGSEA. This CDR3 region has 14 residues. V dropped 8 bases and J dropped 5 bases, with 22 bases sitting between them.

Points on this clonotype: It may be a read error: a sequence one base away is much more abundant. For the CDR3, the DNA is TGTGCCAGCAGTTACCCAGGACAATTCTACGAGCGGTACTTC. Protein sequence: CASSYPGQFYERYF. This chain connects TRBV6-5 to TRBJ2-7; perhaps TRBD1 as D (5 bases). This CDR3 has 14 amino acids. Germline V lookup: CDR1 MNHEY, CDR2 SVGAGI.

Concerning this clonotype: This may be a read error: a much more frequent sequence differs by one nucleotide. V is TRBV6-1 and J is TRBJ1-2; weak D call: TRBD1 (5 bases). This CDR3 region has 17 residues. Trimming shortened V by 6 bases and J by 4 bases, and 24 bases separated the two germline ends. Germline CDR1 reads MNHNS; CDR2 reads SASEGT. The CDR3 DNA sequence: TGTGCCAGCAGCCCAGGGACGGTCCTCACCCAGACCTATGGCTACACCTTC. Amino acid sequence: CASSPGTVLTQTYGYTF.

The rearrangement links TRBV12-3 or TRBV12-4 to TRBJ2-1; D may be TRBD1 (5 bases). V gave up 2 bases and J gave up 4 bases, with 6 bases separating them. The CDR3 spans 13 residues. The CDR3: CASSLSGYNEQFF. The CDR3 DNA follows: TGTGCCAGCAGTTTATCAGGGTACAATGAGCAGTTCTTC.

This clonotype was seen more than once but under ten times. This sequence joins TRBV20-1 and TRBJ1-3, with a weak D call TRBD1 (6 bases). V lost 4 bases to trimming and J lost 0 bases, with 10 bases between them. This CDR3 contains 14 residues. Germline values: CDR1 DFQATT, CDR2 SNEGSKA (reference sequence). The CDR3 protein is CSANTGSSGNTIYF. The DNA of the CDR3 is TGCAGTGCTAACACAGGGAGCTCTGGAAACACCATATATTTT.

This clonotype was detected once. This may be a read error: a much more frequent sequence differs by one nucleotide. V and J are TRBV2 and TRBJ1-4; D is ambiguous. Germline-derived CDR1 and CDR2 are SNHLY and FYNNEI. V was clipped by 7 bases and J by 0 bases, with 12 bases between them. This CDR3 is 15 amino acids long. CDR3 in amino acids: CASIEEGTTNEKLFF. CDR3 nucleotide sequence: TGTGCCAGCATAGAAGAGGGAACAACTAATGAAAAACTGTTTTTT. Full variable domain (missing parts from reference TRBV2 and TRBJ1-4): EPEVTQTPSHQVTQMGQEVILRCVPISNHLYFYWYRQILGQKVEFLVSFYNNEISEKSEIFDDQFSVERPDGSNFTLKIRSTKLEDSAMYFCASIEEGTTNEKLFFGSGTQLSVL.

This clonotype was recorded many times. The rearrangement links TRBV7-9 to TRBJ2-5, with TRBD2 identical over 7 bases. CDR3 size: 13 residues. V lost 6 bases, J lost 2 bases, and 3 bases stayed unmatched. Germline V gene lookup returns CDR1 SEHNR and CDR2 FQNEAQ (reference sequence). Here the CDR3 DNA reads TGTGCCAGCAGGAGAGCGGGACAAGAGACCCAGTACTTC. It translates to CASRRAGQETQYF.

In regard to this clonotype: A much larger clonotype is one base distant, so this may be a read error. The chain's CDR3 is CASSLGLVNGELFF. Here the CDR3 DNA reads TGTGCCAGCAGCCTTGGACTAGTAAACGGGGAGCTGTTTTTT. J is TRBJ2-2 and V is TRBV7-2; the match to TRBD2 covers 7 bases. There are 14 residues in the CDR3. V gave up 5 bases and J gave up 7 bases; unmatched junction bases: 7. Per germline, CDR1 SGHTA and CDR2 FQGNSA.

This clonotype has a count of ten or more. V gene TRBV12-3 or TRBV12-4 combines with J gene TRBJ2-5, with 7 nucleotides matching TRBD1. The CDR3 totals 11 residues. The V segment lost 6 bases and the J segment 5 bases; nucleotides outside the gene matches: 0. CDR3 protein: CASRGGETQYF. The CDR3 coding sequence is TGTGCCAGCAGAGGGGGCGAGACCCAGTACTTC.

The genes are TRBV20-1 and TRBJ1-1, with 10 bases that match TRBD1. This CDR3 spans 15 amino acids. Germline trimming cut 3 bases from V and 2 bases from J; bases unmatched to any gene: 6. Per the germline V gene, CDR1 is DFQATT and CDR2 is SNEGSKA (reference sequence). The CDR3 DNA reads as TGCAGTGCTAGGAGGACAGGGGGGAGAAACACTGAAGCTTTCTTT. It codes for CSARRTGGRNTEAFF.

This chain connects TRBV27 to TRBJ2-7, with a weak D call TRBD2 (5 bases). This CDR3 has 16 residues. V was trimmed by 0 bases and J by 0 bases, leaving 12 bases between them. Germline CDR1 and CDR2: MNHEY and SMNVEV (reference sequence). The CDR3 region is CASSLSPDLSSYEQYF. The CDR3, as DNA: TGTGCCAGCAGTTTATCGCCGGACTTAAGCTCCTACGAGCAGTACTTC.

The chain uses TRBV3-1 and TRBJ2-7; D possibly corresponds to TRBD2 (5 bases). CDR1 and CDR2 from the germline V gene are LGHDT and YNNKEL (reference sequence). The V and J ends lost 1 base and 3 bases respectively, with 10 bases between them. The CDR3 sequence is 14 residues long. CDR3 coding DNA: TGTGCCAGCAGCCAAGTTTACGGGAACTACGAGCAGTACTTC. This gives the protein CASSQVYGNYEQYF.

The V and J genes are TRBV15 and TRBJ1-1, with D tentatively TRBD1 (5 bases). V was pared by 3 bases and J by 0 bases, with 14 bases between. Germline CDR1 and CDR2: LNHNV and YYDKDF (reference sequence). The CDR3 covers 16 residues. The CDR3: CATSSSRMTVNTEAFF. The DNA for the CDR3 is TGTGCCACCAGCAGCTCCCGTATGACAGTGAACACTGAAGCTTTCTTT.

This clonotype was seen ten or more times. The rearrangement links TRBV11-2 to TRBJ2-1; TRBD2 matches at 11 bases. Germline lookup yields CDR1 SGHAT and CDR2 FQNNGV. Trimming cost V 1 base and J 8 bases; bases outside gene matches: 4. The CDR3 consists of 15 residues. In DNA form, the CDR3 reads TGTGCCAGCAGCTTAGGGACTAGCGGGTTGTATGAGCAGTTCTTC. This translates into CASSLGTSGLYEQFF.

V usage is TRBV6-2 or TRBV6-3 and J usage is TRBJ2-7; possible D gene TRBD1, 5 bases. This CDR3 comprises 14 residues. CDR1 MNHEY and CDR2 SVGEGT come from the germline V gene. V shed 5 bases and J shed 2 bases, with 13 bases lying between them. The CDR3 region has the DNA TGTGCCAGCAGTCCCCAGGGTGGCGCCTACGAGCAGTACTTC. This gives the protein CASSPQGGAYEQYF.